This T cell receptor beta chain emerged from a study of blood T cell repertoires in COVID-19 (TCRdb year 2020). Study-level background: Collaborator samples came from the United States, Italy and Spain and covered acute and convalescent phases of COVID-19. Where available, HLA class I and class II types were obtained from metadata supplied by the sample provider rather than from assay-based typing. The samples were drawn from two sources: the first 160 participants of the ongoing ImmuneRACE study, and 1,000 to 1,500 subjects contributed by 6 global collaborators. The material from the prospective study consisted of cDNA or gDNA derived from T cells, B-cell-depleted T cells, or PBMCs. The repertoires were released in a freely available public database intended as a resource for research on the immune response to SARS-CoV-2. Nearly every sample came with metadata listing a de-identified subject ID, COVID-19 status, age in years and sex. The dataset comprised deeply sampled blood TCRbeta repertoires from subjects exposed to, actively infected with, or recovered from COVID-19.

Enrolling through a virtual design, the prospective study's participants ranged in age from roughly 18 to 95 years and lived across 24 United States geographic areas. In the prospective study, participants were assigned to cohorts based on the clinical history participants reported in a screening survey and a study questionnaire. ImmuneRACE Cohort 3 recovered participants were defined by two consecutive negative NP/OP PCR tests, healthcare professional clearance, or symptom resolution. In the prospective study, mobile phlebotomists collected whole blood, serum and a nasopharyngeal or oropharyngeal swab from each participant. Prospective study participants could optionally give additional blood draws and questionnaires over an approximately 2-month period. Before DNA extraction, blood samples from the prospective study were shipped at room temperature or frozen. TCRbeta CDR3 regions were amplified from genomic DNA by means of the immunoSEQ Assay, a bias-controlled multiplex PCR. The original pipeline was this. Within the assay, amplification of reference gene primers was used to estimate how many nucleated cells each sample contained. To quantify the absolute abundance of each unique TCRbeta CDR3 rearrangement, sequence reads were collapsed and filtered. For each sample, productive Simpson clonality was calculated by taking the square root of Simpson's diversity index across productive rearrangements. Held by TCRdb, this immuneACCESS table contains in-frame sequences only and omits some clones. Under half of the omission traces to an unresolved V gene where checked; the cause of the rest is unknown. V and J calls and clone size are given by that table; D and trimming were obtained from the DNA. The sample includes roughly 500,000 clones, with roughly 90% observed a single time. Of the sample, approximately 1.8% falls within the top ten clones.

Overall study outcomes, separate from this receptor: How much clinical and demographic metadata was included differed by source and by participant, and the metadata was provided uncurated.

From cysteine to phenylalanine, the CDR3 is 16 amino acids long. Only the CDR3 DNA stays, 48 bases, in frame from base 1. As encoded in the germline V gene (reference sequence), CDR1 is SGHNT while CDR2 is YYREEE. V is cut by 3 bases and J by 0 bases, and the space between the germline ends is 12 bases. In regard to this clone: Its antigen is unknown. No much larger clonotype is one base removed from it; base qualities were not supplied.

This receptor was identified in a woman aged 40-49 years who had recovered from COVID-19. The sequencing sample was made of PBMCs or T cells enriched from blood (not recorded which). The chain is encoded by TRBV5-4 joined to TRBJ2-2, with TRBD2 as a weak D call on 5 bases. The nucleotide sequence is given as TGTGCCAGCAGCTATATTAGCGCGTCGAACACCGGGGAGCTGTTTTTT. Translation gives CASSYISASNTGELFF.